These T cell receptor beta chains were read from a single sample in a study of post-analysis software for immune sequencing data. TCRdb re-called the PCR reads through MiXCR, storing one row per CDR3 protein. Of some 500,000 distinct CDR3 sequences in the sample, nearly 45% were seen once. Source material: blood. The receptors come from a girl aged 5 to 17 with multiple sclerosis. Each CDR3 is given with its conserved first and last residue. Fields, in order: J gene, V gene, D gene, clone size, CDR3 protein, CDR3 DNA. A D gene is named only where the DNA matches it firmly. Not all rows give a size; the values are once, few, many and, for expanded clones, a class.

J: TRBJ1-1; V: TRBV10-3; D: -; size: -; CDR3: CAISESRENTEAFF; DNA: TGTGCCATCAGTGAGTCCAGGGAAAACACTGAAGCTTTCTTT
J: TRBJ2-5; V: TRBV3-1; D: TRBD2; size: few; CDR3: CASSQDLASGTQETQYF; DNA: TGTGCCAGCAGCCAAGATCTCGCTAGCGGGACTCAAGAGACCCAGTACTTC
J: TRBJ1-1; V: TRBV6-5; D: -; size: -; CDR3: CASSYSRGLRGTSTEAFF; DNA: TGTGCCAGCAGTTACTCGAGGGGGTTAAGGGGCACCAGCACTGAAGCTTTCTTT
J: TRBJ2-3; V: TRBV9; D: -; size: few; CDR3: CASSVYGTAASTDTQYF; DNA: TGTGCCAGCAGCGTCTACGGGACTGCTGCTAGCACAGATACGCAGTATTTT
J: TRBJ2-1; V: TRBV7-9; D: -; size: -; CDR3: CASSSSNSYNEQFF; DNA: TGTGCCAGCAGCTCGAGCAATTCCTACAATGAGCAGTTCTTC
J: TRBJ2-6; V: TRBV6-1; D: -; size: -; CDR3: CASRGGGHSGANVLTF; DNA: TGTGCCAGCCGGGGTGGGGGTCACTCTGGGGCCAACGTCCTGACTTTC
J: TRBJ1-1; V: TRBV6-2/TRBV6-3; D: -; size: few; CDR3: CASSDSRRGAFF; DNA: TGTGCCAGCAGTGATTCGAGAAGGGGTGCTTTCTTT
J: TRBJ2-3; V: TRBV4-3; D: TRBD2; size: few; CDR3: CASSRGTSELTDTQYF; DNA: TGCGCCAGCAGCCGGGGAACTAGCGAGCTCACAGATACGCAGTATTTT
J: TRBJ1-1; V: TRBV5-1; D: TRBD1; size: many; CDR3: CASSFDRGTEAFF; DNA: TGCGCCAGCAGCTTCGACAGGGGCACTGAAGCTTTCTTT
J: TRBJ2-5; V: TRBV20-1; D: TRBD2; size: few; CDR3: CSARGLAEETQYF; DNA: TGCAGTGCTAGGGGGCTAGCGGAAGAGACCCAGTACTTC
J: TRBJ1-6; V: TRBV9; D: -; size: -; CDR3: CASSPAGTNSPLHF; DNA: TGTGCCAGCAGCCCCGCCGGGACTAATTCACCCCTCCACTTT
J: TRBJ2-5; V: TRBV5-1; D: TRBD2; size: -; CDR3: CASSKTSGRAGYQETQYF; DNA: TGCGCCAGCAGCAAAACTAGCGGGAGGGCCGGGTACCAAGAGACCCAGTACTTC
J: TRBJ2-7; V: TRBV7-9; D: -; size: few; CDR3: CASSLGGIGKPAYEQYF; DNA: TGTGCCAGCAGCTTAGGAGGTATAGGGAAACCTGCCTACGAGCAGTACTTC
J: TRBJ2-3; V: TRBV10-3; D: -; size: once; CDR3: CAISEFNRMQDTQYF; DNA: TGTGCCATCAGTGAATTTAATAGGATGCAAGATACGCAGTATTTT
J: TRBJ2-1; V: TRBV20-1; D: -; size: once; CDR3: CSASLRSSYNEQFF; DNA: TGCAGTGCTAGTTTGCGAAGCTCCTACAATGAGCAGTTCTTC
J: TRBJ2-5; V: TRBV4-2; D: TRBD2; size: few; CDR3: CASSHRLAGEETQYF; DNA: TGTGCCAGCAGCCACCGACTAGCGGGAGAAGAGACCCAGTACTTC
J: TRBJ2-1; V: TRBV20-1; D: -; size: -; CDR3: CSARAPWSSYNEQFF; DNA: TGCAGTGCTAGAGCCCCCTGGAGCTCCTACAATGAGCAGTTCTTC
J: TRBJ1-2; V: TRBV3-1; D: -; size: -; CDR3: CASSLGKSYTF; DNA: TGTGCCAGCAGCCTCGGGAAGAGCTACACCTTC
J: TRBJ1-1; V: TRBV13; D: TRBD1; size: -; CDR3: CASSLGEGAKAFF; DNA: TGTGCCAGCAGCTTAGGTGAGGGGGCGAAAGCTTTCTTT
J: TRBJ2-5; V: TRBV20-1; D: -; size: -; CDR3: CSARDRVGEAQYF; DNA: TGCAGTGCTAGAGACAGGGTGGGCGAGGCCCAGTACTTC
J: TRBJ2-1; V: TRBV6-2/TRBV6-3; D: TRBD2; size: few; CDR3: CASSRTSEYNEQFF; DNA: TGTGCCAGCAGCCGGACTAGCGAGTACAATGAGCAGTTCTTC
J: TRBJ2-1; V: TRBV20-1; D: -; size: -; CDR3: CSARDQTALRNEQFF; DNA: TGCAGTGCTAGAGATCAGACGGCCCTACGGAATGAGCAGTTCTTC
J: TRBJ2-1; V: TRBV3-1; D: -; size: -; CDR3: CASSRGPRGFF; DNA: TGTGCCAGCAGCAGGGGCCCTAGAGGGTTCTTC
J: TRBJ1-5; V: TRBV9; D: -; size: -; CDR3: CASSVGMGSNQPQHF; DNA: TGTGCCAGCAGCGTAGGTATGGGTAGCAATCAGCCCCAGCATTTT
J: TRBJ1-2; V: TRBV20-1; D: TRBD1; size: once; CDR3: CSARGLGQGANYGYTF; DNA: TGCAGTGCTAGGGGGCTGGGACAGGGAGCTAACTATGGCTACACCTTC
J: TRBJ2-7; V: TRBV12-3/TRBV12-4; D: TRBD2; size: -; CDR3: CASSSGTSVLSSYEQYF; DNA: TGTGCCAGCAGCTCCGGGACTAGCGTATTAAGCTCCTACGAGCAGTACTTC
J: TRBJ2-7; V: TRBV6-1; D: TRBD1; size: -; CDR3: CASSEPGQGIGEQYF; DNA: TGTGCCAGCAGTGAACCGGGACAGGGTATTGGCGAGCAGTACTTC
J: TRBJ2-1; V: TRBV6-6; D: TRBD2; size: few; CDR3: CASSNSGSSYNEQFF; DNA: TGTGCCAGCAGCAATAGCGGGAGCTCCTACAATGAGCAGTTCTTC
J: TRBJ2-1; V: TRBV7-6; D: TRBD1; size: -; CDR3: CASSPRTGGAHNEQFF; DNA: TGTGCCAGCAGCCCGCGGACAGGGGGCGCCCACAATGAGCAGTTCTTC
J: TRBJ2-3; V: TRBV2; D: TRBD2; size: -; CDR3: CASSTPAGFTDTQYF; DNA: TGTGCCAGCAGTACACCAGCGGGATTCACAGATACGCAGTATTTT
J: TRBJ1-2; V: TRBV12-3/TRBV12-4; D: TRBD1; size: -; CDR3: CASSSTGKGYTF; DNA: TGTGCCAGCAGTTCGACAGGGAAGGGCTACACCTTC